Presented here are 15 T cell receptor beta chains from one specimen sequenced in a study of OX40 agonist ivuxolimab in advanced cancers. Generated by immunoSEQ multiplex PCR, the TCRdb table keeps only in-frame clones and is missing some. The sample has approximately 77,000 clones; about 93% are singletons. The source material was CD4+ or CD8+ T cells sorted from blood, sampled in a trial of the OX40 agonist ivuxolimab. Every receptor here comes from an adult with an advanced solid tumor such as melanoma, head and neck, liver or kidney cancer.

The CDR3: CASSESGGAGSNLNEQFF. CDR3 DNA: TGTGCCAGCAGTGAATCGGGGGGGGCAGGTAGTAATCTGAATGAGCAGTTCTTC. The chain combines TRBV6-1 with TRBJ2-1, with 8 nucleotides matching TRBD2. The germline V gene has CDR1 MNHNS and CDR2 SASEGT. The CDR3 sequence is 18 residues long. With V trimmed by 2 bases and J by 7 bases, 16 bases remained unmatched.

The chain joins TRBV2 to TRBJ2-4; 9 bases line up with TRBD2. Losses at the gene ends were 8 bases for V and 11 bases for J; bases not matched to a gene: 19. The germline V gene has CDR1 SNHLY and CDR2 FYNNEI. This CDR3 has 16 residues. CDR3 sequence (DNA): TGTGCCAGCGGAGGGCCTAGCGGGGCCCCGGCCGCATTTCAGTACTTC. Translating gives CASGGPSGAPAAFQYF.

The genes are TRBV5-1 and TRBJ1-3; no clear D gene. The germline V gene has CDR1 SGHRS and CDR2 YFSETQ. The CDR3 sequence is 13 residues long. With 5 bases removed from V and 4 bases from J, the gap between germline ends came to 10 bases. CDR3 amino acids: CASRDQEGNTIYF. The CDR3 nucleotides are TGCGCCAGCAGGGACCAGGAGGGAAACACCATATATTTT.

This sequence joins TRBV5-1 and TRBJ2-7; D not resolved. Germline CDR1 is SGHRS and CDR2 is YFSETQ. The CDR3 has 14 residues. V shed 0 bases and J shed 2 bases, with 9 bases lying between them. The CDR3 here is CASSLVGLTYEQYF. The DNA for the CDR3 is TGCGCCAGCAGCTTGGTCGGCTTAACCTACGAGCAGTACTTC.

The chain links TRBV7-2 to TRBJ2-2; unclear D gene. Per the germline V gene, CDR1 is SGHTA and CDR2 is FQGNSA. Trimming took 2 bases from V and 0 from J, leaving 7 bases between them. The CDR3 contains 15 residues. The CDR3 is CASSLIGTNTGELFF. The CDR3 DNA reads TGTGCCAGCAGCTTAATCGGTACGAACACCGGGGAGCTGTTTTTT.

This clone was counted a single time. The chain couples TRBV7-3 to TRBJ2-2; no clear D gene. The CDR3 is made up of 12 amino acids. In germline, CDR1 is SGHTA, CDR2 FQGTGA. V lost 5 bases, J lost 9 bases, and 10 bases lay in between. Here the CDR3 DNA reads TGTGCCAGCAGCCTTCGCCTAAGGGAGCTGTTTTTT. Amino acids: CASSLRLRELFF.

J is TRBJ2-3 and V is TRBV7-2; D ambiguous. Trimming cost V 2 bases and J 4 bases, with 1 base left between them. The CDR3 contains 11 residues. Germline CDR1 and CDR2: SGHTA and FQGNSA. For the CDR3, the DNA is TGTGCCAGCAGCTTATCAGATACGCAGTATTTT. This translates into CASSLSDTQYF.

V gene TRBV18 combines with J gene TRBJ2-7; D uncertain. The CDR3 extends over 14 amino acids. The germline V gene has CDR1 KGHSH and CDR2 LQKENI. With 2 bases removed from V and 0 bases from J, the gap between germline ends came to 8 bases. The CDR3 loop is CASSPGRNSYEQYF. The CDR3 region has the DNA TGTGCCAGCTCACCAGGCAGGAACTCCTACGAGCAGTACTTC. The whole variable domain, filled in from reference TRBV18 and TRBJ2-7, reads NAGVMQNPRHLVRRRGQEARLRCSPMKGHSHVYWYRQLPEEGLKFMVYLQKENIIDESGMPKERFSAEFPKEGPSILRIQQVVRGDSAAYFCASSPGRNSYEQYFGPGTRLTVT.

A single count supports this clone. The chain couples TRBV29-1 to TRBJ1-4, with D maybe TRBD1 (6 bases). The CDR3 is 14 residues long. Trimming removed 5 bases from V and 8 bases from J, with 18 bases in between. Germline assignment: CDR1 SQVTM and CDR2 ANQGSEA. CDR3 sequence: CSVSSAGAEEKLFF. The CDR3 DNA is TGCAGCGTTTCGTCGGCAGGGGCCGAGGAAAAACTGTTTTTT.

The V call is TRBV28, the J call TRBJ2-7; D is possibly TRBD1 (6 bases). From germline, CDR1 is MDHEN and CDR2 SYDVKM. Trimming took 5 bases from V and 3 from J, leaving 14 bases between them. The CDR3 is 14 amino acids. This chain's CDR3 is CASSPTGQNYEQYF. CDR3 nucleotide sequence: TGTGCCAGCAGTCCCACGGGACAAAACTACGAGCAGTACTTC.

Of note for this clone: The identical CDR3 is also encoded by other nucleotide sequences in the sample. The chain links TRBV7-2 to TRBJ2-1; 10 bases agree with TRBD2. Germline CDR1 SGHTA, CDR2 FQGNSA. The CDR3 contains 14 residues. Trimming took 6 bases from V and 4 from J; bases not matched to a gene: 3. CDR3 DNA: TGTGCCAGCAGTCCGACTAGCGGGTACAATGAGCAGTTCTTC. Its translation: CASSPTSGYNEQFF. Variable domain in full (rest from reference TRBV7-2 and TRBJ2-1): GAGVSQSPSNKVTEKGKDVELRCDPISGHTALYWYRQSLGQGLEFLIYFQGNSAPDKSGLPSDRFSAERTGGSVSTLTIQRTQQEDSAVYLCASSPTSGYNEQFFGPGTRLTVL.

V gene TRBV2 combines with J gene TRBJ2-1; D is unresolved. The CDR3 contains 11 residues. V was clipped by 1 base and J by 14 bases, with 9 bases between them. Looked up from germline, CDR1 is SNHLY and CDR2 is FYNNEI. The CDR3 DNA follows: TGTGCCAGCAGTGAAGGCCGTAGGGAGTTCTTC. Translation: CASSEGRREFF. The full variable domain, in which reference TRBV2 and TRBJ2-1 provide the parts outside the CDR3, is EPEVTQTPSHQVTQMGQEVILRCVPISNHLYFYWYRQILGQKVEFLVSFYNNEISEKSEIFDDQFSVERPDGSNFTLKIRSTKLEDSAMYFCASSEGRREFFGPGTRLTVL.

V is TRBV30 and J is TRBJ2-3; D gene ambiguous. The CDR3 totals 13 residues. Trimming took off 4 bases at V and 1 base at J, with 9 bases between the two ends. Germline loops: CDR1 GTSNPN, CDR2 SVGIG (reference sequence). The CDR3 spells CAWNAWGTDTQYF. Here the CDR3 DNA reads TGTGCCTGGAACGCCTGGGGCACAGATACGCAGTATTTT.

The chain combines TRBV6-1 with TRBJ1-3; D not resolved. CDR3 length: 14 residues. The V and J ends lost 0 bases and 7 bases respectively, with 10 bases between them. Per the germline V gene, CDR1 is MNHNS and CDR2 is SASEGT. This chain's CDR3 is CASSEASRENTIYF. The CDR3 nucleotides read TGTGCCAGCAGTGAAGCGTCCCGGGAGAACACCATATATTTT.

This clone has just one count. The chain has TRBV5-4 and TRBJ2-7; D may be TRBD2 (6 bases). Trimming left V 4 bases short and J 0 bases short, with 14 bases between. The CDR3 loop spans 15 amino acids. Germline values: CDR1 SGHNT, CDR2 YYREEE (reference sequence). The CDR3, as DNA: TGTGCCAGCAGCCGGGGGATCTCGAGCTCCTACGAGCAGTACTTC. Translating it yields CASSRGISSSYEQYF.